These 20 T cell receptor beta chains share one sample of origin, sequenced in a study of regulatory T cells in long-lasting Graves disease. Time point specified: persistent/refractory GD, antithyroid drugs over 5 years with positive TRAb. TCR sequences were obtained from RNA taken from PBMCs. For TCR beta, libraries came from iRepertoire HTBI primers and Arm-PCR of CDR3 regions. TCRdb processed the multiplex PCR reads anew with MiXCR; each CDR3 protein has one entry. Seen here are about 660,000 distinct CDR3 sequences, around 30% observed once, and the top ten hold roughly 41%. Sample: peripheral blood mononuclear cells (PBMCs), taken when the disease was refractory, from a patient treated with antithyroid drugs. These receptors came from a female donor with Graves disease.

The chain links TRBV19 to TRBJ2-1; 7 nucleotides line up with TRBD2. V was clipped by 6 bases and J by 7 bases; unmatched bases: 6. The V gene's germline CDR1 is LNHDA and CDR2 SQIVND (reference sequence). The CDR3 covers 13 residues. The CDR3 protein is CASRVGRFNEQFF. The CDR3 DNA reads TGTGCCAGTAGGGTCGGGAGGTTTAATGAGCAGTTCTTC.

CDR3 in DNA: TGTGCCAGTAGTTCTTTGACTAGCACCACCTACGAGCAGTACTTC. Translated, it gives CASSSLTSTTYEQYF. The chain joins TRBV19 to TRBJ2-7; 7 bases align to TRBD2. V dropped 5 bases and J dropped 2; count of bases not matched to a gene: 9. The germline V gene has CDR1 LNHDA and CDR2 SQIVND (reference sequence). This CDR3 contains 15 residues.

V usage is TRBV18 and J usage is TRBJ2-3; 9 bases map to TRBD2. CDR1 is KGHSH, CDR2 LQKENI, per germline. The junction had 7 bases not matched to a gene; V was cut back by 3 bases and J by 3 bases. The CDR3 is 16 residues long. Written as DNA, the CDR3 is TGTGCCAGCTCACCTCGCCTAGCGGGAAATACAGATACGCAGTATTTT. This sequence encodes CASSPRLAGNTDTQYF.

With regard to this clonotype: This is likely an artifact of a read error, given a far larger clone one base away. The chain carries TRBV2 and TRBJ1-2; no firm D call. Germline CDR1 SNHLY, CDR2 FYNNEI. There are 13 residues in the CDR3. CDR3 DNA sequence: TGTGCCAGCAGCGGAACAGCTAACTATGGCTACGCCTTC. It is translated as CASSGTANYGYAF. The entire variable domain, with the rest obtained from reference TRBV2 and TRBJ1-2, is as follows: EPEVTQTPSHQVTQMGQEVILRCVPISNHLYFYWYRQILGQKVEFLVSFYNNEISEKSEIFDDQFSVERPDGSNFTLKIRSTKLEDSAMYFCASSGTANYGYAFGSGTRLTVV.

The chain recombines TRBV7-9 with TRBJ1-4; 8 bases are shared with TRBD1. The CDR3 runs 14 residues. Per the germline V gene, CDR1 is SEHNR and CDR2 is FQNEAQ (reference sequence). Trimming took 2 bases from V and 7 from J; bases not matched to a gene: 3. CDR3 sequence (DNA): TGTGCCAGCAGCTTATCTACAGGGGGTGAAAAACTGTTTTTT. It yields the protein CASSLSTGGEKLFF.

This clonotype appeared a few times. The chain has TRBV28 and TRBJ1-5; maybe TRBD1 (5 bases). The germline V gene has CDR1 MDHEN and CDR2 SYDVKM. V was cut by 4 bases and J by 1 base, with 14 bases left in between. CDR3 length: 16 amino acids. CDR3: CASSSQGTGSNQPQHF. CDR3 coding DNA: TGTGCCAGCAGTTCCCAGGGAACCGGGAGCAATCAGCCCCAGCATTTT.

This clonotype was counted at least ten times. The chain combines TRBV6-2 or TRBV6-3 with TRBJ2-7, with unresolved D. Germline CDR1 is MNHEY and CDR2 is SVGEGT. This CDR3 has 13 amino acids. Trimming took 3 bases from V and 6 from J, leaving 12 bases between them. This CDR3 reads CASSYDRAGEQYF. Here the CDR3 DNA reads TGTGCCAGCAGTTATGATAGGGCTGGCGAGCAGTACTTC.

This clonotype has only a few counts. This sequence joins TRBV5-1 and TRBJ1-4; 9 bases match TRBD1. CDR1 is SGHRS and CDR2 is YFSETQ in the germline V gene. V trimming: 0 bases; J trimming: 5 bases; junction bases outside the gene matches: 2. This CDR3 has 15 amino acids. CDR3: CASSLADRGNEKLFF. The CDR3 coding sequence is TGCGCCAGCAGCTTGGCAGACAGGGGGAATGAAAAACTGTTTTTT.

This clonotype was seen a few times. CDR3 sequence: CASSRDSRTGELFF. In nucleotides, the CDR3 is TGTGCCAGTAGCCGGGACTCCCGCACCGGGGAGCTGTTTTTT. The chain is built from TRBV19 and TRBJ2-2; possibly TRBD2 for D (6 bases). Per germline, CDR1 LNHDA and CDR2 SQIVND (reference sequence). With 6 bases removed from V and 4 bases from J, the gap between germline ends came to 12 bases. CDR3 length equals 14 residues.

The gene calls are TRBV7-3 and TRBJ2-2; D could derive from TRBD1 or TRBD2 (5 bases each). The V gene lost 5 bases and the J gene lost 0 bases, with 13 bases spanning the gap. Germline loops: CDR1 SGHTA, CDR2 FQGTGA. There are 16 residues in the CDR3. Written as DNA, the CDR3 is TGTGCCAGCAGCAGAACGGGGACCGCGAACACCGGGGAGCTGTTTTTT. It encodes CASSRTGTANTGELFF.

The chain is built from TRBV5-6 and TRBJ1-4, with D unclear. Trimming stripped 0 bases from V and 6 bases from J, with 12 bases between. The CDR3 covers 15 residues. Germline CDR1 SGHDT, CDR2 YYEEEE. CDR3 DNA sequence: TGTGCCAGCAGCTTGGGAGGAACATTCCATGAAAAACTGTTTTTT. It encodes CASSLGGTFHEKLFF.

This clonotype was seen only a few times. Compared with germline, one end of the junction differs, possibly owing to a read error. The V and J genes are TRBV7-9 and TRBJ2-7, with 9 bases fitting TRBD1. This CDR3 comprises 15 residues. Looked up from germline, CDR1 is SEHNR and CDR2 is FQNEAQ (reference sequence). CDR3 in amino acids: CASSAPGQGAYEQYF. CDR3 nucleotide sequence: TGCGCCAGCAGTGCGCCGGGACAGGGCGCCTACGAGCAGTACTTC.

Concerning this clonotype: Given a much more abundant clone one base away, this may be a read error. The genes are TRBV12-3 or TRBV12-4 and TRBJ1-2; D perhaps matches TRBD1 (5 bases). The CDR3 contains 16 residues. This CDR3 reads CASGFGRGRANYGYTF. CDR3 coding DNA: TGTGCCAGCGGTTTTGGGCGGGGGAGGGCGAACTATGGCTACACCTTC.

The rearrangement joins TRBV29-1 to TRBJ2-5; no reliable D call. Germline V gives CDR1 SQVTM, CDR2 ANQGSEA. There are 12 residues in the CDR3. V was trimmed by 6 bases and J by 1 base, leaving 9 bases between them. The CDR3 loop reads CSVNRFQETQYF. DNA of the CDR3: TGCAGCGTCAACAGATTCCAAGAGACCCAGTACTTC.

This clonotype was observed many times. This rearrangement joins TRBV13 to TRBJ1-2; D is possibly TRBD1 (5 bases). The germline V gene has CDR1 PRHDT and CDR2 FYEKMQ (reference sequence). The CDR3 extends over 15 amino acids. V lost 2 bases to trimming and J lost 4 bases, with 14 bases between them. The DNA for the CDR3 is TGTGCCAGCAGCTTACAGGGTCCCAGCCCCTATGGCTACACCTTC. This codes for CASSLQGPSPYGYTF.

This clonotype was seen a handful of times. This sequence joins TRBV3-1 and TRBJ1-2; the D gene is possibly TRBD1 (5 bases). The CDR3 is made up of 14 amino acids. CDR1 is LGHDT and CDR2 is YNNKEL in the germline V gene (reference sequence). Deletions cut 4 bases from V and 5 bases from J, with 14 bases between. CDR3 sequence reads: CASSPGAGAYGYTF. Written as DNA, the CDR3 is TGTGCCAGCAGCCCCGGGGCCGGGGCTTATGGCTACACCTTC.

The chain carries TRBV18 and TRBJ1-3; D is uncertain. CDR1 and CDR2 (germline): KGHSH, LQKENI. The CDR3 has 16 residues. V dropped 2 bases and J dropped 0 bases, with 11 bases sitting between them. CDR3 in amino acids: CASSPSSGVSGNTIYF. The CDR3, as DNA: TGTGCCAGCTCACCATCATCCGGGGTCTCTGGAAACACCATATATTTT.

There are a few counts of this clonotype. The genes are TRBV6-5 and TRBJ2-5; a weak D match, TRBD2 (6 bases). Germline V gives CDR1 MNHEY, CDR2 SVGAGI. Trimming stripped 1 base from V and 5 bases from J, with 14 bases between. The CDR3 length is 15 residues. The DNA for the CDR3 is TGTGCCAGCAGTTACTGGCCCCGGGACTGGGAGACCCAGTACTTC. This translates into CASSYWPRDWETQYF.

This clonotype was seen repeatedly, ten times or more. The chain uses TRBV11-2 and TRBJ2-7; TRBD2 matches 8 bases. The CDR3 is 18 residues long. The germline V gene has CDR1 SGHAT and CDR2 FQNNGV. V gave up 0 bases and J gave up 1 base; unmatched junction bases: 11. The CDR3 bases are TGTGCCAGCAGCTTAGATCGGAAAGCGGGAGAAAGGTCCTACGAGCAGTACTTC. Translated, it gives CASSLDRKAGERSYEQYF.

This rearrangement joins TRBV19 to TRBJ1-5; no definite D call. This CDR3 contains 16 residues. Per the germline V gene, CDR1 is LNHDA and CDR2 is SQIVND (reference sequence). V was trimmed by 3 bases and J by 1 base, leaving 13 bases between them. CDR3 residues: CASSIGDGVSNQPQHF. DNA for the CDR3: TGTGCCAGTAGTATTGGGGATGGGGTGAGCAATCAGCCCCAGCATTTT.